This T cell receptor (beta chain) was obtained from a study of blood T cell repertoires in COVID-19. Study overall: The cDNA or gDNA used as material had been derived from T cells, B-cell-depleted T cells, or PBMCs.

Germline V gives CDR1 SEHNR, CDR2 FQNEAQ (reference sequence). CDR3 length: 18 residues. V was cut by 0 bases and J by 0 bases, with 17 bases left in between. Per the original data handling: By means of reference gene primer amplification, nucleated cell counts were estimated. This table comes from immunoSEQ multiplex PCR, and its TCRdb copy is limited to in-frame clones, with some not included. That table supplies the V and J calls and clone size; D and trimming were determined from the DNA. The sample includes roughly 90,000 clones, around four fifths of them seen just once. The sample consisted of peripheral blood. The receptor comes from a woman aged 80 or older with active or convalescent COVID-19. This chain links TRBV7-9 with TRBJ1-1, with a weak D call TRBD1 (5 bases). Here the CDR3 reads CASSLARAHLHMNTEAFF. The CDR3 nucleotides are TGTGCCAGCAGCTTAGCCAGGGCACATCTACACATGAACACTGAAGCTTTCTTT. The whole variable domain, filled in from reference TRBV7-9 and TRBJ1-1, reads DTGVSQNPRHKITKRGQNVTFRCDPISEHNRLYWYRQTLGQGPEFLTYFQNEAQLEKSRLLSDRFSAERPKGSFSTLEIQRTEQGDSAMYLCASSLARAHLHMNTEAFFGQGTRLTVV.